These 30 T cell receptor beta chains originate from one sample sequenced in a study of blood T cell repertoires in COVID-19. Clones were read by immunoSEQ multiplex PCR, and TCRdb kept only the in-frame ones, dropping some. The data hold 230,000 or so clones, with approximately 83% observed a single time. The sequencing input was PBMCs or T cells enriched from blood (not recorded which). The receptors derive from a man aged 50 to 59 who had recovered from COVID-19.

The chain employs TRBV24-1 and TRBJ2-1; 7 bases are a match to TRBD2. In germline, CDR1 is KGHDR, CDR2 SFDVKD. V dropped 4 bases and J dropped 14; count of bases not matched to a gene: 10. CDR3 size: 13 residues. The CDR3 region has the DNA TGTGCCACCAGTGAGGGGACTTGGCGGGAGAAGTTCTTC. This codes for CATSEGTWREKFF.

This chain joins TRBV6-5 and TRBJ2-2; 9 bases are a match to TRBD1. Germline V CDR1 and CDR2: MNHEY, SVGAGI. J gave up 4 bases and V 8 bases, and 8 bases lay outside the gene matches. The CDR3 consists of 15 residues. CDR3 sequence reads: CASGPRDRVTGELFF. The CDR3 bases are TGTGCCAGCGGCCCCCGGGACAGGGTCACCGGGGAGCTGTTTTTT.

The chain recombines TRBV5-1 with TRBJ1-1, with 7 bases matching TRBD1. The germline CDR1 and CDR2 sequences are SGHRS and YFSETQ. The junction had 4 bases not matched to a gene; V was cut back by 0 bases and J by 2 bases. The CDR3 totals 15 residues. In nucleotides, the CDR3 is TGCGCCAGCAGCTTGGCCTTAGGGGGCAACACTGAAGCTTTCTTT. Its translation: CASSLALGGNTEAFF.

The chain has TRBV19 and TRBJ2-5, with no clear D. V lost 2 bases, J lost 7 bases, and 11 bases lay in between. Per germline, CDR1 LNHDA and CDR2 SQIVND (reference sequence). The CDR3 spans 13 residues. The CDR3 DNA follows: TGTGCCAGTAGTATACGCCCGGAGCGGACCCAGTACTTC. Translating it yields CASSIRPERTQYF.

This clone was recorded once. The V and J genes are TRBV19 and TRBJ2-2, with TRBD1 matching over 9 bases. Per germline, CDR1 LNHDA and CDR2 SQIVND (reference sequence). Trimming cost V 5 bases and J 8 bases; bases outside gene matches: 6. The CDR3 contains 14 residues. The DNA for the CDR3 is TGTGCCAGTAGTGGAACAGGGGGCCCGGGGGAGCTGTTTTTT. Translating it yields CASSGTGGPGELFF.

This clone was counted between two and nine times. CDR3 residues: CASRTGDLRQETQYF. The CDR3 DNA reads as TGTGCCAGTCGGACAGGGGACCTACGCCAAGAGACCCAGTACTTC. The rearrangement uses TRBV28 and TRBJ2-5; 9 positions agree with TRBD1. V dropped 9 bases and J dropped 1; count of bases not matched to a gene: 9. Germline loops: CDR1 MDHEN, CDR2 SYDVKM. The CDR3 is made up of 15 amino acids.

J is TRBJ1-3 and V is TRBV7-9; D possibly corresponds to TRBD1 (5 bases). Germline CDR1 and CDR2: SEHNR and FQNEAQ (reference sequence). Deletions cut 1 base from V and 4 bases from J, with 11 bases between. CDR3 length: 15 amino acids. The chain's CDR3 is CASSLGGSGGNTIYF. CDR3 DNA sequence: TGTGCCAGCAGCTTAGGGGGCTCGGGCGGAAACACCATATATTTT.

This clone occurred once. The V gene is TRBV11-3, the J gene TRBJ1-2, with 9 bases aligning to TRBD1. This CDR3 has 15 amino acids. V gave up 4 bases and J gave up 8 bases; unmatched junction bases: 11. Germline CDR1 and CDR2: SGHNT and YENEEA. The DNA of the CDR3 is TGTGCCAGCAGCTCCCGGACAGGGGAGGTGACAGGCTACACCTTC. Its protein product is CASSSRTGEVTGYTF.

The J gene is TRBJ2-4, the V gene TRBV29-1; D possibly corresponds to TRBD1 (5 bases). Germline V gene lookup returns CDR1 SQVTM and CDR2 ANQGSEA. V was cut by 1 base and J by 3 bases, with 13 bases left in between. This CDR3 spans 15 amino acids. The CDR3 loop is CSVEATSGYKNIQYF. CDR3 sequence (DNA): TGCAGCGTTGAAGCCACCTCAGGGTACAAAAACATTCAGTACTTC.

V is TRBV6-2 or TRBV6-3 and J is TRBJ1-2; D is ambiguous. Germline CDR1 and CDR2: MNHEY and SVGEGT. CDR3 length: 15 residues. V lost 5 bases and J lost 4, with 17 bases in between. Here the CDR3 reads CASSHSGRFLYGYTF. The DNA for the CDR3 is TGTGCCAGCAGTCACAGCGGGCGGTTCCTCTATGGCTACACCTTC.

The V and J genes are TRBV9 and TRBJ1-3; D gene uncertain. Germline V gene data show CDR1 as SGDLS and CDR2 as YYNGEE. The CDR3 is made up of 12 amino acids. Trimming stripped 5 bases from V and 3 bases from J, with 6 bases between. The chain's CDR3 is CASRSSGNTIYF. As DNA, the CDR3 is TGTGCCAGCAGGTCGAGTGGAAACACCATATATTTT.

The chain recombines TRBV7-3 with TRBJ2-7; TRBD2 agrees at 8 bases. This CDR3 comprises 13 residues. The J segment lost 6 bases and the V segment lost 5 bases, leaving 6 bases of the junction unmatched. Looked up from germline, CDR1 is SGHTA and CDR2 is FQGTGA. The CDR3 sequence: CASSPAGEGEQYF. DNA of the CDR3: TGTGCCAGCAGCCCAGCGGGAGAGGGCGAGCAGTACTTC.

This clone was observed a handful of times. The genes are TRBV7-2 and TRBJ1-5; D is unresolved. V was shortened by 2 bases and J by 4 bases, with 18 bases between the two germline ends. CDR1 and CDR2 from the germline V gene are SGHTA and FQGNSA. The CDR3 totals 17 residues. Written as DNA, the CDR3 is TGTGCCAGCAGCTTAACCACACGTTCGTTATGGAATCAGCCCCAGCATTTT. Its translation: CASSLTTRSLWNQPQHF.

This chain uses TRBV6-5 with TRBJ1-2; possible D gene TRBD1, 5 bases. Germline V CDR1 and CDR2: MNHEY, SVGAGI. The CDR3 is 13 amino acids. V dropped 11 bases and J dropped 5 bases, with 18 bases sitting between them. CDR3 DNA sequence: TGTGCCGCGCTAGGAGGGGTGGATTATGGCTACACCTTC. The encoded protein is CAALGGVDYGYTF.

The chain links TRBV5-4 to TRBJ1-1; weak D call: TRBD1 (5 bases). Germline CDR1 reads SGHNT; CDR2 reads YYREEE (reference sequence). This CDR3 spans 14 amino acids. V gave up 1 base and J gave up 0 bases, with 7 bases separating them. The DNA for the CDR3 is TGTGCCAGCAGCTTGTCAGGGATGAACACTGAAGCTTTCTTT. Its translation is CASSLSGMNTEAFF.

This chain links TRBV6-1 with TRBJ2-1; maybe TRBD1 (5 bases). CDR3 length: 17 amino acids. The V end lost 0 bases, the J end lost 2 bases, and 14 bases lay between the germline ends. Germline CDR1 and CDR2: MNHNS and SASEGT. CDR3: CASSEASGLGPYNEQFF. The CDR3 nucleotides read TGTGCCAGCAGTGAAGCATCAGGGTTGGGGCCCTACAATGAGCAGTTCTTC.

About this clone itself: Other nucleotide sequences in the sample specify the same CDR3. The genes are TRBV12-3 or TRBV12-4 and TRBJ2-7; tentatively, D is TRBD1 (6 bases). V was shortened by 6 bases and J by 5 bases, with 14 bases between the two germline ends. CDR3 length: 13 amino acids. CDR3 sequence (DNA): TGTGCCAGCAGCTGGGGGCAGCGCGACGAGCAGTACTTC. Encoded protein: CASSWGQRDEQYF.

V is TRBV30 and J is TRBJ1-2; no clear D gene. The CDR3 covers 11 residues. Germline V gene lookup returns CDR1 GTSNPN and CDR2 SVGIG (reference sequence). With 2 bases removed from V and 1 base from J, the gap between germline ends came to 2 bases. The CDR3 reads CAWSLNYGYTF. The CDR3, as DNA: TGTGCCTGGAGTCTTAACTATGGCTACACCTTC.

This clone has just one count. This chain uses TRBV28 with TRBJ2-7; 8 nucleotides agree with TRBD1. The CDR3 has 14 residues. The germline gives CDR1 MDHEN, CDR2 SYDVKM. The ends lost 4 bases at V and 2 bases at J; junction bases unmatched: 4. DNA for the CDR3: TGTGCCAGCAGTTCCCGGACAGGGACCTACGAGCAGTACTTC. It encodes CASSSRTGTYEQYF.

A few counts support this clone. J is TRBJ2-7 and V is TRBV9; 7 bases match TRBD2. Trimming at V came to 0 bases and at J to 0 bases, leaving 0 bases not matched to a gene. CDR3 length equals 14 residues. Per germline, CDR1 SGDLS and CDR2 YYNGEE. The CDR3 region has the DNA TGTGCCAGCAGCGTAGGGGACTACTCCTACGAGCAGTACTTC. It specifies CASSVGDYSYEQYF.

The genes are TRBV28 and TRBJ2-2; TRBD1 matches at 7 bases. This CDR3 is built from 14 residues. Trimming took 3 bases from V and 5 from J; bases not matched to a gene: 3. Germline CDR1 is MDHEN and CDR2 is SYDVKM. The CDR3 region is CASSLDRRTGELFF. The CDR3 DNA reads TGTGCCAGCAGTTTGGACAGGCGGACCGGGGAGCTGTTTTTT.

V is TRBV11-3 and J is TRBJ2-7, with TRBD1 matching 8 bases. Germline CDR1 SGHNT, CDR2 YENEEA. V lost 6 bases, J lost 1 base, and 14 bases stayed unmatched. The CDR3 is 17 amino acids. In DNA, the CDR3 is TGTGCCAGCAGGCGGACAGGGTGGTCCGCCCAGTCCTACGAGCAGTACTTC. It specifies CASRRTGWSAQSYEQYF.

This clone was seen only once. The CDR3 loop reads CASSIRQGLPEAFF. The CDR3 DNA is TGTGCCAGCTCAATCCGACAGGGGCTGCCTGAAGCTTTCTTT. The V and J genes are TRBV18 and TRBJ1-1, with 8 positions matching TRBD1. The junction had 8 bases not matched to a gene; V was cut back by 5 bases and J by 6 bases. The CDR3 runs to 14 residues. The V gene's germline CDR1 is KGHSH and CDR2 LQKENI.

The genes are TRBV5-8 and TRBJ2-7; 8 bases are shared with TRBD1. The CDR3 covers 14 residues. CDR1 and CDR2 from the germline V gene are SGHTS and YDEGEE. V lost 4 bases to trimming and J lost 3 bases; unmatched junction nucleotides: 6. The chain's CDR3 is CASSKGQVFYEQYF. CDR3 in DNA: TGTGCCAGCAGCAAGGGACAGGTGTTCTACGAGCAGTACTTC. Full variable domain (outside the CDR3, taken from reference TRBV5-8 and TRBJ2-7): EAGVTQSPTHLIKTRGQQATLRCSPISGHTSVYWYQQALGLGLQFLLWYDEGEERNRGNFPPRFSGRQFPNYSSELNVNALELEDSALYLCASSKGQVFYEQYFGPGTRLTVT.

The V and J genes are TRBV7-9 and TRBJ2-1, with 13 bases fitting TRBD2. From germline, CDR1 is SEHNR and CDR2 FQNEAQ (reference sequence). This CDR3 spans 16 amino acids. V trimming: 5 bases; J trimming: 5 bases; junction bases outside the gene matches: 6. CDR3 amino acids: CASSTPGTSGDNEQFF. As DNA, the CDR3 is TGTGCCAGCAGCACACCCGGGACTAGCGGGGACAATGAGCAGTTCTTC.

The table lists this clone with a few counts. The rearrangement uses TRBV3-1 (or the pseudogene TRBV3-2) and TRBJ1-3; D remains ambiguous. Germline V gene sequence: CDR1 LGHDT, CDR2 YNNKEL (reference sequence). V lost 1 base, J lost 4 bases, and 23 bases lay in between. The CDR3 is 19 residues long. The chain's CDR3 is CASSQVYGDGPSLGNTIYF. The DNA of the CDR3 is TGTGCCAGCAGCCAAGTTTACGGGGATGGTCCCTCACTCGGAAACACCATATATTTT.

V is TRBV10-3 and J is TRBJ1-6; D may be TRBD1 (6 bases). Looked up from germline, CDR1 is ENHRY and CDR2 is SYGVKD. CDR3 length equals 13 residues. Trimming left V 11 bases short and J 6 bases short, with 14 bases between. CDR3 nucleotide sequence: TGTGCCCTTCGGGGGGACACTAATTCACCCCTCCACTTT. Translating it yields CALRGDTNSPLHF.

This clone was counted only a few times. This chain connects TRBV3-1 (or the pseudogene TRBV3-2) to TRBJ1-3; 7 nucleotides line up with TRBD1. Germline-derived CDR1 and CDR2 are LGHDT and YNNKEL (reference sequence). The junction had 9 bases not matched to a gene; V was cut back by 4 bases and J by 6 bases. The CDR3 runs to 15 residues. The CDR3 reads CASSPDRERENTIYF. DNA for the CDR3: TGTGCCAGCAGCCCCGACAGGGAAAGGGAAAACACCATATATTTT.

The V and J genes are TRBV9 and TRBJ2-7, with 8 bases matching TRBD2. Germline lookup yields CDR1 SGDLS and CDR2 YYNGEE. The CDR3 extends over 15 amino acids. V lost 0 bases and J lost 5; bases outside the gene matches: 7. CDR3 sequence (DNA): TGTGCCAGCAGCGTAGGGCTAGCGGGCGGCGACGAGCAGTACTTC. Its protein product is CASSVGLAGGDEQYF.

The chain recombines TRBV3-1 (or the pseudogene TRBV3-2) with TRBJ1-4; D is unresolved. The CDR3 covers 14 residues. V was shortened by 3 bases and J by 5 bases, with 10 bases between the two germline ends. Germline CDR1 and CDR2: LGHDT and YNNKEL (reference sequence). The CDR3 bases are TGTGCCAGCAGCCAGAGAGGAGGGAATGAAAAACTGTTTTTT. Translation: CASSQRGGNEKLFF.